What follows is one TCR beta chain and its context. CDR1 is MNHEY, CDR2 SMNVEV, per germline (reference sequence). This CDR3 has 15 residues. The V end was cut by 6 bases, the J end by 4 bases, with 18 bases between. Under the authors' procedure: Researchers report that nucleated cell counts were estimated from reference gene primer amplification. The data were produced by immunoSEQ multiplex PCR, yet TCRdb's version contains in-frame clones alone and is incomplete. D and trimming were read from the DNA, whereas the V and J calls and clone size are those reported in that table. The sample has approximately 250,000 clones; around 93% are singletons. Participants' own reports of clinical history determined their cohort assignment. The sample comes from a study of blood T cell repertoires in COVID-19. Study context: Sites in the United States, Italy and Spain provided acute and convalescent COVID-19 samples. PBMCs, B-cell-depleted T cells, or T cells were the source of the cDNA or gDNA that made up the material.

The sequencing sample was made of PBMCs or T cells enriched from blood (not recorded which). This TCR derives from a man aged 40-50 years who had been exposed to COVID-19. V usage is TRBV27 and J usage is TRBJ1-1; D perhaps matches TRBD1 (5 bases). CDR3 loop: CASRAPGTLGTEAFF. CDR3 DNA sequence: TGTGCCAGCAGAGCTCCCGGGACTCTCGGCACTGAAGCTTTCTTT.